The clone carrying this TCR beta chain was seen at least ten times. This beta chain is an unintended read in a library built for alpha chains; its size means little. The entry originates in a study of spatial heterogeneity in lung cancer. TCR cDNA molecules each had a unique molecular identifier. TCRdb fed the 5' RACE reads into MiXCR, producing one record per CDR3 protein. The table has roughly 10,000 distinct CDR3 sequences, around 6.5% seen once. V was clipped by 3 bases and J by 0 bases, with 9 bases between them. The CDR3 runs to 14 residues. Germline V gives CDR1 DFQATT, CDR2 SNEGSKA (reference sequence). Time point reported: sample taken at primary tumor resection. No cell sorting; template was whole RNA from tumor, lung tissue or PBMC. A total of fewer than 80 untreated early-stage non-small cell lung cancer patients served as donors.

The sequencing used PBMCs, collected at surgery. The V and J genes are TRBV20-1 and TRBJ2-1; no reliable D call. This clonotype was sampled from a male donor with early-stage non-small cell lung cancer. DNA of the CDR3: TGCAGTGCTAGCGAAGGTAACTCCTACAATGAGCAGTTCTTC. This encodes CSASEGNSYNEQFF.